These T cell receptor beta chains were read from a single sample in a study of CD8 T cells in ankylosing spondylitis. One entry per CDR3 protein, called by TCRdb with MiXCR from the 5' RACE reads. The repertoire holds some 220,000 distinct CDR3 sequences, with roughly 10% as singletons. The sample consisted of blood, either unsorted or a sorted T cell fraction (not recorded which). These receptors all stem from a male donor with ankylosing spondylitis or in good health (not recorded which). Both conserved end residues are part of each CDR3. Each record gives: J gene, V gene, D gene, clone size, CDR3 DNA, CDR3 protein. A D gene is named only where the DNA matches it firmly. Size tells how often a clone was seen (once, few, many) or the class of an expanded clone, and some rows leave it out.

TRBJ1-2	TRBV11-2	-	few	TGTGCCAGCAGCTTAGATTTCGGTGGCTACACCTTC	CASSLDFGGYTF
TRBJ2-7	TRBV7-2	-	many	TGTGCCAGCAGATTCCAGTCGAGCTCCTACGAGCAGTACTTC	CASRFQSSSYEQYF
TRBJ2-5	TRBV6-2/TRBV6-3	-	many	TGTGCCAGCAGTTACTCTACGACAGCAGTAGAGACCCAGTACTTC	CASSYSTTAVETQYF
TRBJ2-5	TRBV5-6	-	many	TGTGCCAGCAGGGGTGGACTCAGACAAGAGACCCAGTACTTC	CASRGGLRQETQYF
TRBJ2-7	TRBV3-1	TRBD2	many	TGTGCCAGCAGCCGTGGACTAGCGGGAGTGTTGGGCGAGCAGTACTTC	CASSRGLAGVLGEQYF
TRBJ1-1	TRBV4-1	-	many	TGCGCCAGCAGCCGAGACCCCGGGCTGGGGACTGAAGCTTTCTTT	CASSRDPGLGTEAFF
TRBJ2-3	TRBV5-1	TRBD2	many	TGCGCCAGCAGCTTACTAGCGGGGACTAGCACAGATACGCAGTATTTT	CASSLLAGTSTDTQYF
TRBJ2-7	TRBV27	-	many	TGTGCCAGCAGTTATGGGACAAGTTACGAGCAGTACTTC	CASSYGTSYEQYF
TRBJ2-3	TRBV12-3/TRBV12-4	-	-	TGTGCCAGCAGTTTAAACTCGCCCCCGGGGGATACGCAGTATTTT	CASSLNSPPGDTQYF
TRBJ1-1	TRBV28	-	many	TGTGCCAGCGCCAAAGGCGGTGAAGCTTTCTTT	CASAKGGEAFF
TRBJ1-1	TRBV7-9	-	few	TGTGCCAGCAGCTTAGGGGTTGAAGCTTTCTTT	CASSLGVEAFF
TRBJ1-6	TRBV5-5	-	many	TGTGCCAGCAGCTTTGGGTTGGGAAGCTCCTATAATTCACCCCTCCACTTT	CASSFGLGSSYNSPLHF
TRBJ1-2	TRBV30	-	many	TGTGCCTGGAGTGTAGATGGAGCCGAACTCGGCTATGGCTACACCTTC	CAWSVDGAELGYGYTF
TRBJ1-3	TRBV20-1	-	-	TGCAGTGCCCTCTCGGGGGTCTCGGGTGGAAACACCATATATTTT	CSALSGVSGGNTIYF
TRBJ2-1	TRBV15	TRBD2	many	TGTGCCACCAGCAGACTCTCCGGGACTAGTGCCAATGAGCAGTTCTTC	CATSRLSGTSANEQFF
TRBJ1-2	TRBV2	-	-	TGTGCCAGCAAACCCTACTATGGCTACACCTTC	CASKPYYGYTF
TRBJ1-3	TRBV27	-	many	TGTGCCAGCAGAAGCGGCAGCTCTGGAAACACCATATATTTT	CASRSGSSGNTIYF
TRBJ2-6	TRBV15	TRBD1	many	TGTGCCACCAGCGACCAGGGGGCGCGGGCCAACGTCCTGACTTTC	CATSDQGARANVLTF
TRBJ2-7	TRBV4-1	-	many	TGCGCCAGCAGCCGGTCCCTGGGATCCTACGAGCAGTACTTC	CASSRSLGSYEQYF
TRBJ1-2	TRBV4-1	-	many	TGCGCCAGCAGCCAATTTGCAGGGTCCGGCTACACCTTC	CASSQFAGSGYTF
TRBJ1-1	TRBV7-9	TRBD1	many	TGTGCCAGCAGCCTACTGGGGACAGGGACTGAAGCTTTCTTT	CASSLLGTGTEAFF
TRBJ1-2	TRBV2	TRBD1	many	TGTGCCAGCATGGGGGGGGACAGAGACTATGGCTACACCTTC	CASMGGDRDYGYTF
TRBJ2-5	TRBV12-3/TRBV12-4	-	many	TGTGCCAGCAGTTTCTACAGTCAAGAGACCCAGTACTTC	CASSFYSQETQYF
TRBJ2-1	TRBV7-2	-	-	TGTGCCAGCAGCTTAGGAGGGATGGGCAATGAGCAGTTCTTC	CASSLGGMGNEQFF
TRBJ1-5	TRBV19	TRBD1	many	TGTGCCAGTAGCCCAGGGGGGGATTATCAGCCCCAGCATTTT	CASSPGGDYQPQHF
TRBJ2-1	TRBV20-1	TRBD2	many	TGCAGTGCTAGGGACTGGACTAGCGGCCTTAACAATGAGCAGTTCTTC	CSARDWTSGLNNEQFF
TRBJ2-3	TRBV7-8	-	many	TGTGCCAGCAGCTTAGCGCATAGCGCAGATACGCAGTATTTT	CASSLAHSADTQYF
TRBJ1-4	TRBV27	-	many	TGTGCCAGCAGTGAAACTTCCTACCCCGTCCTGGGGGAAAAACTGTTTTTT	CASSETSYPVLGEKLFF
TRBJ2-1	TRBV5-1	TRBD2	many	TGCGCCAGCAGCTTGGAGGTGGGACTAGGTAATGAGCAGTTCTTC	CASSLEVGLGNEQFF
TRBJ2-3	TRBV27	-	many	TGTGCCAGCCCTCCTTTTTCCAGCGGGCCTGAGGGAGATACGCAGTATTTT	CASPPFSSGPEGDTQYF
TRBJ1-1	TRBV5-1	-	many	TGCGCCAGCAGCTTGGAACCCCCGGGGCCCGGGGGAGCTTTCTTT	CASSLEPPGPGGAFF
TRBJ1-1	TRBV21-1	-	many	TGTGCCAGCAGCCCCCACAGGGGGAACACTGAAGCTTTCTTT	CASSPHRGNTEAFF
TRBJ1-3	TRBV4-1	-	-	TGCGCCAGCAGCCGCGGGAGGGGACAAGACCCCACGGGAAACACCATATATTTT	CASSRGRGQDPTGNTIYF
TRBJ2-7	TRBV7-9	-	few	TGTGCCAGCAGACGCCCGATAGAAGGCTTAACCTCCTACGAGCAGTACTTC	CASRRPIEGLTSYEQYF
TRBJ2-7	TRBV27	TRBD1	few	TGTGCCAGCACAGGACAGGGGGCGGGAGAGCAGTACTTC	CASTGQGAGEQYF
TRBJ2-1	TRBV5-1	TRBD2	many	TGCGCCAGCAGCTTGGGACGGGGGGGCCGGTACAATGAGCAGTTCTTC	CASSLGRGGRYNEQFF
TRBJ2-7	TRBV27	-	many	TGTGCCAGCAGTTTAGCCTCGGCCTCCTACGAGCAGTACTTC	CASSLASASYEQYF
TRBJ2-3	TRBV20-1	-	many	TGCAGTGTAGGGCCGAGCACAGATACGCAGTATTTT	CSVGPSTDTQYF
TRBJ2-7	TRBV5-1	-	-	TGCGCCAGCAGTTTACTCACGGGCTCCTACGAGCAGTACTTC	CASSLLTGSYEQYF
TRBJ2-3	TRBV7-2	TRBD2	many	TGTGCCAGCAGCTTTAGCGGGGGGGGAGGAGATACGCAGTATTTT	CASSFSGGGGDTQYF